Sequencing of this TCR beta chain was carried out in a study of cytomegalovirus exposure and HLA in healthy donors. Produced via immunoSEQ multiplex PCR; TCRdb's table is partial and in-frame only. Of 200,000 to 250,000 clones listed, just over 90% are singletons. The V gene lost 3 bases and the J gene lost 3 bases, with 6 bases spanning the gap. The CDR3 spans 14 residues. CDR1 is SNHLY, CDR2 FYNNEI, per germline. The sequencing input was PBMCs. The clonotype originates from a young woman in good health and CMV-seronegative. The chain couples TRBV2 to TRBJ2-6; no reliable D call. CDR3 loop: CASSDAHGANVLTF. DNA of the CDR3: TGTGCCAGCAGTGACGCGCATGGGGCCAACGTCCTGACTTTC.